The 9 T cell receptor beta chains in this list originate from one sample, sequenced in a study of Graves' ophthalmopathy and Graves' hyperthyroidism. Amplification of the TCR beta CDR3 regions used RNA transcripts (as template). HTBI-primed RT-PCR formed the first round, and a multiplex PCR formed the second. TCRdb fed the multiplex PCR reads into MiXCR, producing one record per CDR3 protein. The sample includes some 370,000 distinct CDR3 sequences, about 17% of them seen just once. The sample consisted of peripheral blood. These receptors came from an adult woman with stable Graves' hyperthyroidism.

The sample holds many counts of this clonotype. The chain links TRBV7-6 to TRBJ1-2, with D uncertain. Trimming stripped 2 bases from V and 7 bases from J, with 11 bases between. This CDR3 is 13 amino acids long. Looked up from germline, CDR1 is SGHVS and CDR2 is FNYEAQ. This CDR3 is CASSLLAEGGYTF. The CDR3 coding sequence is TGTGCCAGCAGCTTACTAGCTGAAGGTGGCTACACCTTC.

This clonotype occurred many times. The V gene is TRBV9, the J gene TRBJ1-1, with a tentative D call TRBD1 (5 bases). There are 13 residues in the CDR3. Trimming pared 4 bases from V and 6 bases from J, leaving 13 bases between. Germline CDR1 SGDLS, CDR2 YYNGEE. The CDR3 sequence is CASSPVGGAEAFF. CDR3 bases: TGTGCCAGCAGCCCAGTGGGGGGGGCTGAAGCTTTCTTT.

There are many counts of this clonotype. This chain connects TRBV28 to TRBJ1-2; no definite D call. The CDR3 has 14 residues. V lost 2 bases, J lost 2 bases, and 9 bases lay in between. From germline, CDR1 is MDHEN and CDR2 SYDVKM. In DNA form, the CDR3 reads TGTGCCAGCAGTTTAAAGGGAGAAAACTATGGCTACACCTTC. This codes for CASSLKGENYGYTF.

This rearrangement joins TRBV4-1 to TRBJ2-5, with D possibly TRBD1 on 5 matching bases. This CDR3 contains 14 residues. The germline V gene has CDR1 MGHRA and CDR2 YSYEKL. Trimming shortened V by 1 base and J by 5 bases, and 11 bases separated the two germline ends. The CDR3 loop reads CASSQGRQMETQYF. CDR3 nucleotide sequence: TGCGCCAGCAGCCAAGGCCGACAGATGGAGACCCAGTACTTC.

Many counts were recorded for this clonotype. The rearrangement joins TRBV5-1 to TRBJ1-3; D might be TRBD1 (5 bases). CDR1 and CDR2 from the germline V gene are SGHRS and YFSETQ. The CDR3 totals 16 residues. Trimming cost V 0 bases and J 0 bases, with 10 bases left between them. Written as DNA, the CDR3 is TGCGCCAGCAGCTTGGAGAGACAGCGCTCTGGAAACACCATATATTTT. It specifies CASSLERQRSGNTIYF.

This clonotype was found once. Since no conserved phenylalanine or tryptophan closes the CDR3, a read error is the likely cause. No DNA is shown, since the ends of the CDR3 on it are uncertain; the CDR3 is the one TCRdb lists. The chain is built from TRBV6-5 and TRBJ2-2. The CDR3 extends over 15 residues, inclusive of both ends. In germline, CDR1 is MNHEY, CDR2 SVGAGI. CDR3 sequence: CASSYGVTGTGELWL.

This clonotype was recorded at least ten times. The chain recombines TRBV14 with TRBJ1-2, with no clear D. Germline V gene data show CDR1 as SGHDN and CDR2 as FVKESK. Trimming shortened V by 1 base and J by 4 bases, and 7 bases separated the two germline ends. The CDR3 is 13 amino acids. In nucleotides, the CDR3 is TGTGCCAGCAGCCAAGGGGTCCTCTATGGCTACACCTTC. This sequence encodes CASSQGVLYGYTF.

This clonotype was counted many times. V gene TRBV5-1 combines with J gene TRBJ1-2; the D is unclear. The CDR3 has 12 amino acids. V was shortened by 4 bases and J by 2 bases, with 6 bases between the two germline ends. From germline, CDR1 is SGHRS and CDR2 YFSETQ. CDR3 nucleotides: TGCGCCAGCAGCCGGGCCAACTATGGCTACACCTTC. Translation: CASSRANYGYTF.

The DNA of the CDR3 is TGTGCCAGTAGTATAAGCACTAGCGGGAGCGCCTACGAGCAGTACTTC. Translation: CASSISTSGSAYEQYF. The V call is TRBV19, the J call TRBJ2-7; TRBD2 matches 11 bases. V trimming: 2 bases; J trimming: 2 bases; junction bases outside the gene matches: 5. The CDR3 has 16 residues. CDR1 is LNHDA and CDR2 is SQIVND in the germline V gene (reference sequence).